The 14 T cell receptor beta chains below were found in one sample sequenced in a study of blood T cell repertoires in COVID-19. Method: immunoSEQ multiplex PCR; TCRdb's copy keeps in-frame clones and lacks some. The table includes roughly 250,000 clones, about 80% detected once. Sample: peripheral blood. These receptor sequences come from a woman aged 80 or older with acute or convalescent COVID-19.

V is TRBV15 and J is TRBJ2-7; TRBD2 is a possible D gene (6 bases). Germline lookup yields CDR1 LNHNV and CDR2 YYDKDF (reference sequence). V was trimmed by 8 bases and J by 5 bases, leaving 13 bases between them. This CDR3 comprises 12 residues. As DNA, the CDR3 is TGTGCCACCCGGGGGTGGGCAGACGAGCAGTACTTC. This gives the protein CATRGWADEQYF.

This clone was seen more than once but under ten times. The same CDR3 is also encoded by other DNA sequences in this sample. This chain joins TRBV6-5 and TRBJ1-1; tentatively, D is TRBD1 (6 bases). The CDR3 is 15 residues long. V was cut by 3 bases and J by 1 base, with 12 bases left in between. The germline V gene has CDR1 MNHEY and CDR2 SVGAGI. The CDR3 DNA reads TGTGCCAGCAGTTATTCCGGGACATCGAACACTGAAGCTTTCTTT. Translating gives CASSYSGTSNTEAFF.

The chain links TRBV4-2 to TRBJ1-6; D unclear. The CDR3 totals 15 residues. The V gene's germline CDR1 is LGHNA and CDR2 YNFKEQ. V was pared by 0 bases and J by 10 bases, with 13 bases between. Here the CDR3 DNA reads TGTGCCAGCAGCCAAGATCCCCACGAGGAATCACCCCTCCACTTT. It codes for CASSQDPHEESPLHF.

The chain couples TRBV5-1 to TRBJ2-7; a weak D match, TRBD1 (6 bases). The V gene lost 7 bases and the J gene lost 0 bases, with 14 bases spanning the gap. The CDR3 loop spans 14 amino acids. Germline V gene sequence: CDR1 SGHRS, CDR2 YFSETQ. The CDR3 region is CASSRQVGSYEQYF. CDR3 bases: TGCGCCAGCTCACGACAGGTGGGCTCCTACGAGCAGTACTTC.

The chain couples TRBV29-1 to TRBJ2-1; TRBD2 is a possible D gene (5 bases). The germline CDR1 and CDR2 sequences are SQVTM and ANQGSEA. The CDR3 loop spans 11 amino acids. V was clipped by 5 bases and J by 7 bases, with 9 bases between them. Here the CDR3 DNA reads TGCAGCGTTACGCCGGGAAATGAGCAGTTCTTC. It is translated as CSVTPGNEQFF.

The rearrangement uses TRBV27 and TRBJ1-5; D is possibly TRBD1 (6 bases). V shed 6 bases and J shed 2 bases, with 14 bases lying between them. CDR3 size: 15 residues. Germline V gene lookup returns CDR1 MNHEY and CDR2 SMNVEV (reference sequence). Here the CDR3 DNA reads TGTGCCAGCAGCCCAGGGGTTCTAGGCAATCAGCCCCAGCATTTT. This codes for CASSPGVLGNQPQHF.

The V gene is TRBV7-9, the J gene TRBJ2-7; a weak D match, TRBD2 (5 bases). The CDR3 sequence is 13 residues long. Germline lookup yields CDR1 SEHNR and CDR2 FQNEAQ (reference sequence). The V gene lost 9 bases and the J gene lost 2 bases, with 14 bases spanning the gap. CDR3 residues: CASQVVGAYEQYF. In DNA form, the CDR3 reads TGTGCCAGTCAAGTGGTCGGGGCCTACGAGCAGTACTTC. Using reference TRBV7-9 and TRBJ2-7 for the parts outside the CDR3, the full variable domain is DTGVSQNPRHKITKRGQNVTFRCDPISEHNRLYWYRQTLGQGPEFLTYFQNEAQLEKSRLLSDRFSAERPKGSFSTLEIQRTEQGDSAMYLCASQVVGAYEQYFGPGTRLTVT.

The chain has TRBV28 and TRBJ2-3; D perhaps matches TRBD2 (6 bases). CDR3 length: 15 amino acids. The ends were cut back, 7 bases at V and 2 bases at J, with 16 bases in the middle. Germline loops: CDR1 MDHEN, CDR2 SYDVKM. In nucleotides, the CDR3 is TGTGCCAGCATCCCGGGACTCCCGTACACAGATACGCAGTATTTT. Translated, it gives CASIPGLPYTDTQYF.

The chain recombines TRBV7-2 with TRBJ2-2, with D perhaps matching TRBD2 (6 bases). V was pared by 2 bases and J by 5 bases, with 12 bases between. CDR1 and CDR2 from the germline V gene are SGHTA and FQGNSA. This CDR3 region has 15 residues. In DNA form, the CDR3 reads TGTGCCAGCAGCTTATCGGGACTGGGGACCGGGGAGCTGTTTTTT. Translating gives CASSLSGLGTGELFF.

This chain links TRBV28 with TRBJ1-4; D remains unclear. The CDR3 loop spans 11 amino acids. Germline values: CDR1 MDHEN, CDR2 SYDVKM. Trimming shortened V by 6 bases and J by 8 bases, and 7 bases separated the two germline ends. The CDR3 is CASRDYEKLFF. The CDR3 region has the DNA TGTGCCAGCAGAGACTACGAAAAACTGTTTTTT.

The chain combines TRBV5-1 with TRBJ2-7, with TRBD1 matching 7 bases. CDR1 SGHRS and CDR2 YFSETQ come from the germline V gene. The CDR3 runs 13 residues. Trimming cost V 1 base and J 3 bases; bases outside gene matches: 1. The CDR3 DNA reads TGCGCCAGCAGCTTGTACAGGGGCTACGAGCAGTACTTC. Protein: CASSLYRGYEQYF.

This sequence joins TRBV7-8 and TRBJ1-5; TRBD1 is a possible D gene (6 bases). CDR1 is SGHVS and CDR2 is FQNEAQ in the germline V gene. The CDR3 extends over 14 amino acids. Trimming removed 5 bases at V and 3 bases at J, with 11 bases between. The chain's CDR3 is CASSPDSYNQPQHF. The CDR3 nucleotides are TGTGCCAGCAGCCCGGACAGTTACAATCAGCCCCAGCATTTT.

The V and J genes are TRBV2 and TRBJ2-5; 7 bases are shared with TRBD2. The CDR3 totals 15 residues. V was clipped by 6 bases and J by 4 bases; unmatched bases: 11. CDR1 is SNHLY and CDR2 is FYNNEI in the germline V gene. CDR3: CASSSSGPAGETQYF. In DNA form, the CDR3 reads TGTGCCAGCAGCTCTAGCGGACCTGCGGGAGAGACCCAGTACTTC.

The rearrangement links TRBV28 to TRBJ1-2, with D uncertain. Germline CDR1 is MDHEN and CDR2 is SYDVKM. This CDR3 is 12 amino acids long. V was pared by 8 bases and J by 4 bases, with 11 bases between. The CDR3 DNA follows: TGTGCCAGCCTTACAAATCCCTATGGCTACACCTTC. This encodes CASLTNPYGYTF.